The 2 T cell receptor beta chains presented below share a single source sample, sequenced in a study of blood T cell repertoires in COVID-19. Using immunoSEQ multiplex PCR, the repertoire was profiled, and TCRdb retains in-frame clones only, with some absent. The table includes roughly 120,000 clones, 70% to 90% detected once. The sample was peripheral blood. All receptors come from a woman in her sixties or seventies with acute or convalescent COVID-19.

The chain couples TRBV5-8 to TRBJ2-3; 16 bases align to TRBD2. The CDR3 extends over 18 amino acids. From germline, CDR1 is SGHTS and CDR2 YDEGEE. Trimming cost V 3 bases and J 3 bases; bases outside gene matches: 7. CDR3 in amino acids: CASSSGTSGGVRTDTQYF. CDR3 bases: TGTGCCAGCAGCTCCGGGACTAGCGGGGGGGTACGGACAGATACGCAGTATTTT.

This chain joins TRBV5-1 and TRBJ1-1, with D uncertain. This CDR3 is 15 amino acids long. The ends were cut back, 4 bases at V and 6 bases at J, with 19 bases in the middle. Germline V gene sequence: CDR1 SGHRS, CDR2 YFSETQ. DNA for the CDR3: TGCGCCAGCAGCCCGAAAACGGGAGGGAGCTCTGAAGCTTTCTTT. This sequence encodes CASSPKTGGSSEAFF.